What follows are 15 T cell receptor beta chains derived from one specimen sequenced in a study of control samples from healthy donors and cancer patients. The repertoire was sequenced with immunoSEQ multiplex PCR; TCRdb's copy has only in-frame clones and lacks some. Among about 85,000 clones, 90% were seen once, and the ten largest hold less than 4.5%. Input material: blood. These receptor sequences come from a woman aged 18 to 35 in good health.

The V and J genes are TRBV10-1 and TRBJ1-1; D unclear. The CDR3 is 14 amino acids. From germline, CDR1 is WNHNN and CDR2 SYGVQD (reference sequence). V was cut by 3 bases and J by 0 bases, with 8 bases left in between. The CDR3 DNA follows: TGCGCCAGCAGTGACAACCAGTTGAACACTGAAGCTTTCTTT. Its protein is CASSDNQLNTEAFF.

This sequence joins TRBV7-8 and TRBJ1-6, with D perhaps TRBD1 (5 bases). The germline V gene has CDR1 SGHVS and CDR2 FQNEAQ. The CDR3 length is 16 residues. V lost 3 bases and J 0 bases, leaving 9 bases between the germline ends. The CDR3 bases are TGTGCCAGCAGCTTTCTCGGGGGCTCCTATAATTCACCCCTCCACTTT. Translating gives CASSFLGGSYNSPLHF.

The V gene is TRBV6-5, the J gene TRBJ1-1, with unresolved D. Per germline, CDR1 MNHEY and CDR2 SVGAGI. The V end lost 8 bases, the J end lost 0 bases, and 7 bases lay between the germline ends. The CDR3 is 12 residues long. The CDR3 nucleotides are TGTGCCAGCGGATGGATGAACACTGAAGCTTTCTTT. Protein sequence: CASGWMNTEAFF.

In nucleotides, the CDR3 is TGTGCCAGCAGTGAAGCTCTTATGGGACAGGGGAGGAACGAGCAGTACTTC. It codes for CASSEALMGQGRNEQYF. The chain has TRBV6-1 and TRBJ2-7, with 10 bases identical to TRBD1. CDR1 is MNHNS and CDR2 is SASEGT in the germline V gene. The ends lost 0 bases at V and 5 bases at J; junction bases unmatched: 10. The CDR3 spans 17 residues.

This rearrangement joins TRBV5-1 to TRBJ1-1, with no clear D. Deletions cut 3 bases from V and 0 bases from J, with 12 bases between. The CDR3 has 15 residues. Per germline, CDR1 SGHRS and CDR2 YFSETQ. CDR3 nucleotides: TGCGCCAGCAGCTCGAGGACCTATATGAACACTGAAGCTTTCTTT. This sequence encodes CASSSRTYMNTEAFF.

This CDR3 is CASSKLAGVLETQYF. CDR3 in DNA: TGTGCCAGCAGCAAACTAGCGGGGGTATTGGAGACCCAGTACTTC. The V call is TRBV3-1 (or the pseudogene TRBV3-2), the J call TRBJ2-5; TRBD2 matches 11 bases. V was clipped by 5 bases and J by 5 bases; unmatched bases: 7. The CDR3 loop spans 15 amino acids. Germline CDR1 reads LGHDT; CDR2 reads YNNKEL (reference sequence).

The chain links TRBV7-9 to TRBJ1-6, with 11 bases fitting TRBD1. CDR3 length equals 14 residues. After removal of 5 bases from V and 9 bases from J, the junction contained 3 bases not matched to a gene. Germline CDR1 SEHNR, CDR2 FQNEAQ (reference sequence). CDR3 in amino acids: CASSTGTGGSPLHF. The CDR3 DNA follows: TGTGCCAGCAGCACCGGGACAGGGGGTTCACCCCTCCACTTT.

In regard to this clone: The sample holds other DNA sequences that translate to the same CDR3. The J gene is TRBJ1-2, the V gene TRBV15; 8 nucleotides line up with TRBD1. The CDR3 consists of 14 residues. The germline gives CDR1 LNHNV, CDR2 YYDKDF (reference sequence). Trimming cost V 3 bases and J 2 bases; bases outside gene matches: 2. The CDR3 protein is CATSRDRANYGYTF. CDR3 DNA sequence: TGTGCCACCAGCAGGGACAGGGCCAACTATGGCTACACCTTC. The entire variable domain, with the rest obtained from reference TRBV15 and TRBJ1-2, is as follows: DAMVIQNPRYQVTQFGKPVTLSCSQTLNHNVMYWYQQKSSQAPKLLFHYYDKDFNNEADTPDNFQSRRPNTSFCFLDIRSPGLGDTAMYLCATSRDRANYGYTFGSGTRLTVV.

The CDR3 bases are TGTGCCAGCAGCTTGTTTTCTTTTGGACAGGAGGATAATTCACCCCTCCACTTT. This gives the protein CASSLFSFGQEDNSPLHF. This sequence joins TRBV5-4 and TRBJ1-6, with 7 bases matching TRBD1. V shed 1 base and J 5 bases; nucleotides not matched to a gene: 12. Germline CDR1 SGHNT, CDR2 YYREEE (reference sequence). The CDR3 covers 18 residues.

V usage is TRBV5-1 and J usage is TRBJ2-5; D gene uncertain. The V gene's germline CDR1 is SGHRS and CDR2 YFSETQ. This CDR3 contains 12 residues. V was clipped by 3 bases and J by 5 bases, with 8 bases between them. The CDR3 region has the DNA TGCGCCAGCAGCTCAAGTGTCGAGACCCAGTACTTC. This gives the protein CASSSSVETQYF.

V and J are TRBV27 and TRBJ1-2; D possibly corresponds to TRBD1 (6 bases). Germline CDR1 MNHEY, CDR2 SMNVEV (reference sequence). This CDR3 is 13 amino acids long. V was cut by 2 bases and J by 7 bases, with 11 bases left in between. Here the CDR3 reads CASSLMGARGYTF. Here the CDR3 DNA reads TGTGCCAGCAGTTTAATGGGGGCTCGTGGCTACACCTTC.

This clone has just one count. The V gene is TRBV7-2, the J gene TRBJ1-1; D is uncertain. Trimming stripped 3 bases from V and 3 bases from J, with 8 bases between. The V gene's germline CDR1 is SGHTA and CDR2 FQGNSA. The CDR3 is 13 residues long. Here the CDR3 DNA reads TGTGCCAGCAGCTTCATGCAGGACACTGAAGCTTTCTTT. Its protein is CASSFMQDTEAFF.

The rearrangement uses TRBV5-1 and TRBJ2-3; 7 nucleotides agree with TRBD2. V lost 7 bases to trimming and J lost 3 bases; unmatched junction nucleotides: 5. CDR1 is SGHRS and CDR2 is YFSETQ in the germline V gene. The CDR3 spans 13 residues. CDR3 DNA sequence: TGCGCCAGCGGGAGGGGATCGACAGATACGCAGTATTTT. Translation gives CASGRGSTDTQYF.

V and J are TRBV7-8 and TRBJ2-7, with 9 bases fitting TRBD1. V dropped 5 bases and J dropped 1; count of bases not matched to a gene: 9. The CDR3 is 16 residues long. Per germline, CDR1 SGHVS and CDR2 FQNEAQ. CDR3 loop: CASSIQGTGQSYEQYF. The CDR3 DNA is TGTGCCAGCAGCATCCAGGGGACAGGGCAATCCTACGAGCAGTACTTC.

CDR3 protein: CASSEYWGVETEAFF. CDR3 bases: TGTGCCAGCAGTGAATACTGGGGGGTCGAAACTGAAGCTTTCTTT. The chain is built from TRBV6-1 and TRBJ1-1; tentatively, D is TRBD1 (5 bases). CDR1 MNHNS and CDR2 SASEGT come from the germline V gene. V was shortened by 2 bases and J by 5 bases, with 15 bases between the two germline ends. The CDR3 has 15 amino acids.